The present entry profiles one T cell receptor beta chain with its context. This CDR3 is 15 amino acids long. Trimming pared 3 bases from V and 6 bases from J, leaving 18 bases between. Germline assignment: CDR1 KGHSH and CDR2 LQKENI. This entry comes from a study of blood T cell repertoires in COVID-19. Clones were read by immunoSEQ multiplex PCR, and TCRdb kept only the in-frame ones, dropping some. Of around 120,000 clones listed, 70% to 90% are singletons. Sequencing input: peripheral blood. This receptor was taken from a human donor in a cohort sampled during active COVID-19. The chain has TRBV18 and TRBJ2-7, with a weak D call TRBD1 (6 bases). For the CDR3, the DNA is TGTGCCAGCTCACCGAGGAACAGGGCGACGGCCGAGCAGTACTTC. It yields the protein CASSPRNRATAEQYF.